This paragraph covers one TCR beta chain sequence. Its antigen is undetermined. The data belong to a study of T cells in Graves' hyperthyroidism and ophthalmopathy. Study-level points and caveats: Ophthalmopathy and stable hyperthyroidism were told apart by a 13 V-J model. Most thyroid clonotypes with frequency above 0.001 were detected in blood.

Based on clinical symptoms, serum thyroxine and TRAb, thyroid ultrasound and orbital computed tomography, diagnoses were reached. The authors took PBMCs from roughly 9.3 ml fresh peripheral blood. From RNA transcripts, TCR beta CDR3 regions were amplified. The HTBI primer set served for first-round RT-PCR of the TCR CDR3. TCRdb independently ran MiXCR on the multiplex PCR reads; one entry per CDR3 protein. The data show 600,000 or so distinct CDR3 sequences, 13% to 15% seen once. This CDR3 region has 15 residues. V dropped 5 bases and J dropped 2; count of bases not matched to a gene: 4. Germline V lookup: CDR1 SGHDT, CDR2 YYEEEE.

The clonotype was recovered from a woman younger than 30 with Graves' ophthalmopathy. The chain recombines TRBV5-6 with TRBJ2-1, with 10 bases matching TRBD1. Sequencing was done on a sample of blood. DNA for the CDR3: TGTGCCAGCAGAAATGGACAGGGGGCCTACAATGAGCAGTTCTTC. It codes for CASRNGQGAYNEQFF. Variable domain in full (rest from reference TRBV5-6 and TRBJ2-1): DAGVTQSPTHLIKTRGQQVTLRCSPKSGHDTVSWYQQALGQGPQFIFQYYEEEERQRGNFPDRFSGHQFPNYSSELNVNALLLGDSALYLCASRNGQGAYNEQFFGPGTRLTVL.